This entry lists 23 T cell receptor beta chains sequenced from one sample in a study of T cell repertoires in cytomegalovirus infection. Using its own MiXCR run on the reads, TCRdb lists one record per CDR3 protein. The sample shows around 550,000 distinct CDR3 sequences, more than 20% of them seen only once. Input material: PBMCs. These receptor sequences come from a human donor in good health (CMV status not recorded). Some clones in this sample may be carry-over from other donors' samples.

The table lists this clonotype with a few counts. The chain joins TRBV5-6 to TRBJ2-5; no clear D gene. Germline V gene sequence: CDR1 SGHDT, CDR2 YYEEEE. The V gene lost 1 base and the J gene lost 5 bases, with 21 bases spanning the gap. The CDR3 extends over 17 amino acids. The CDR3 protein is CASSLRLVSTIRETQYF. CDR3 nucleotides: TGTGCCAGCAGCTTGCGGCTAGTTAGCACCATCAGGGAGACCCAGTACTTC.

V and J are TRBV7-2 and TRBJ1-5; 8 bases agree with TRBD1. The CDR3 has 15 amino acids. V shed 5 bases and J 3 bases; nucleotides not matched to a gene: 6. Per germline, CDR1 SGHTA and CDR2 FQGNSA. The CDR3: CASSLRTGINQPQHF. For the CDR3, the DNA is TGTGCCAGCAGCCTTCGGACAGGGATCAATCAGCCCCAGCATTTT.

In the case of this clonotype: One junction end disagrees with the germline gene, perhaps due to a read error. The V call is TRBV10-3, the J call TRBJ2-4, with D tentatively TRBD1 (5 bases). This CDR3 region has 19 residues. In germline, CDR1 is ENHRY, CDR2 SYGVKD. CDR3 loop: CVISESPAIQGVGKNIQYF. CDR3 DNA sequence: TGTGTCATCAGTGAATCCCCCGCAATCCAAGGGGTGGGGAAAAACATTCAGTACTTC.

The V gene is TRBV7-9, the J gene TRBJ1-4, with 7 bases lining up with TRBD1. The V and J ends lost 5 bases and 7 bases, in that order; junction bases with no gene match: 7. CDR1 is SEHNR, CDR2 FQNEAQ, per germline (reference sequence). The length of the CDR3 is 14 residues. This CDR3 is CASSKQGSTEKLFF. Written as DNA, the CDR3 is TGTGCCAGCAGCAAACAGGGGAGTACTGAAAAACTGTTTTTT.

In this sample, this clonotype turned up a few times. V is TRBV28 and J is TRBJ2-7; D tentatively reads TRBD1 or TRBD2 (5 bases each). Germline V gene data show CDR1 as MDHEN and CDR2 as SYDVKM. Trimming took off 6 bases at V and 3 bases at J, with 18 bases between the two ends. The CDR3 has 15 amino acids. The CDR3 reads CASRVSRDRVYEQYV. The CDR3, as DNA: TGTGCCAGCAGAGTTTCCAGGGACCGGGTCTACGAGCAGTACGTC.

This clonotype appeared a few times. The gene calls are TRBV11-3 and TRBJ2-3; 12 positions match TRBD2. This CDR3 has 22 residues. V shed 4 bases and J 0 bases; nucleotides not matched to a gene: 20. CDR1 and CDR2 (germline): SGHNT, YENEEA. The CDR3 is CASSWGTRLAGAVSRSTDTQYF. In DNA, the CDR3 is TGTGCCAGCAGCTGGGGAACAAGACTAGCGGGAGCGGTCTCTCGCAGCACAGATACGCAGTATTTT.

This chain links TRBV24-1 with TRBJ2-1; the match to TRBD1 covers 9 bases. Germline CDR1 reads KGHDR; CDR2 reads SFDVKD. The CDR3 extends over 14 amino acids. Trimming took 4 bases from V and 10 from J; bases not matched to a gene: 7. The CDR3 here is CATSDPKGQGEQFF. In DNA form, the CDR3 reads TGTGCCACCAGTGACCCAAAGGGACAGGGCGAGCAGTTCTTC.

The genes are TRBV4-1 and TRBJ1-5; 8 bases are shared with TRBD1. Germline CDR1 and CDR2: MGHRA and YSYEKL. V dropped 4 bases and J dropped 2; count of bases not matched to a gene: 4. The CDR3 loop spans 15 amino acids. CDR3 sequence: CASSRTGLGNQPQHF. CDR3 bases: TGCGCCAGCAGCCGGACAGGGCTAGGCAATCAGCCCCAGCATTTT.

The rearrangement joins TRBV4-1 to TRBJ2-3; D is uncertain. V shed 7 bases and J shed 0 bases, with 17 bases lying between them. The CDR3 contains 16 residues. Looked up from germline, CDR1 is MGHRA and CDR2 is YSYEKL. The CDR3 DNA is TGCGCCAGCACCCCTCGCACAAATCCCAGCACAGATACGCAGTATTTT. Translated, it gives CASTPRTNPSTDTQYF.

The rearrangement joins TRBV28 to TRBJ2-7; TRBD1 is a possible D gene (6 bases). This CDR3 contains 13 residues. Germline CDR1 and CDR2: MDHEN and SYDVKM. Deletions cut 6 bases from V and 4 bases from J, with 13 bases between. CDR3 DNA: TGTGCCAGCAGGGAGACAGGTTTATACGAGCAGTACTTC. Translation gives CASRETGLYEQYF. The entire variable domain, with the rest obtained from reference TRBV28 and TRBJ2-7, is as follows: DVKVTQSSRYLVKRTGEKVFLECVQDMDHENMFWYRQDPGLGLRLIYFSYDVKMKEKGDIPEGYSVSREKKERFSLILESASTNQTSMYLCASRETGLYEQYFGPGTRLTVT.

V and J are TRBV28 and TRBJ1-2; 12 bases match TRBD1. The CDR3 covers 14 residues. Trimming removed 4 bases from V and 8 bases from J; junction bases left unmatched: 5. The germline V gene encodes CDR1 MDHEN and CDR2 SYDVKM. The CDR3 protein is CASSSGQGAGGYTF. The CDR3 DNA follows: TGTGCCAGCAGTTCGGGACAGGGGGCGGGAGGCTACACCTTC.

This clonotype was observed a handful of times. V is TRBV5-6 and J is TRBJ2-1; tentative D call: TRBD1 (6 bases). Germline-derived CDR1 and CDR2 are SGHDT and YYEEEE. V lost 4 bases, J lost 4 bases, and 12 bases lay in between. The CDR3 is 14 amino acids. CDR3 loop: CASSNYGQYNEQFF. The CDR3 nucleotides read TGTGCCAGCAGCAACTACGGACAGTACAATGAGCAGTTCTTC.

Ten or more counts support this clonotype. The chain couples TRBV7-6 to TRBJ2-1; 8 nucleotides line up with TRBD2. V gave up 1 base and J gave up 0 bases; unmatched junction bases: 8. CDR1 is SGHVS and CDR2 is FNYEAQ in the germline V gene. CDR3 size: 18 residues. The CDR3 spells CASSLVVTSASSYNEQFF. In DNA form, the CDR3 reads TGTGCCAGCAGCTTAGTCGTGACTAGCGCTAGCTCCTACAATGAGCAGTTCTTC.

The chain's CDR3 is CATRWGGLAYEQYV. The CDR3 coding sequence is TGTGCCACCCGATGGGGAGGGTTGGCCTACGAGCAGTACGTC. The chain uses TRBV6-2 or TRBV6-3 and TRBJ2-7; 7 bases are a match to TRBD2. The germline V gene encodes CDR1 MNHEY and CDR2 SVGEGT. Trimming at V came to 10 bases and at J to 2 bases, leaving 11 bases not matched to a gene. The CDR3 length is 14 residues.

The rearrangement uses TRBV10-3 and TRBJ1-2; 9 bases match TRBD1. CDR1 and CDR2 from the germline V gene are ENHRY and SYGVKD. After removal of 4 bases from V and 8 bases from J, the junction contained 8 bases not matched to a gene. CDR3 length equals 14 residues. Written as DNA, the CDR3 is TGTGCCATCAGTGCTCGGGACAGGGAAGGCGGCTACACCTTC. It translates to CAISARDREGGYTF.

The rearrangement joins TRBV29-1 to TRBJ1-2; D unclear. Per germline, CDR1 SQVTM and CDR2 ANQGSEA. CDR3 length: 11 residues. V was pared by 4 bases and J by 8 bases, with 11 bases between. CDR3 sequence reads: CSVAETWGYTF. Written as DNA, the CDR3 is TGCAGCGTTGCAGAGACTTGGGGCTACACCTTC.

The rearrangement links TRBV19 to TRBJ1-2; 8 bases match TRBD1. V lost 7 bases and J lost 4; bases outside the gene matches: 11. The CDR3 runs 15 residues. Germline lookup yields CDR1 LNHDA and CDR2 SQIVND (reference sequence). This CDR3 is CASTFDRGGSYGYTF. CDR3 bases: TGTGCCAGTACCTTCGACAGGGGAGGGTCCTATGGCTACACCTTC.

This clonotype has at least ten counts. The chain joins TRBV7-2 to TRBJ2-7, with TRBD2 as a possible D gene (6 bases). The V end lost 1 base, the J end lost 3 bases, and 10 bases lay between the germline ends. In germline, CDR1 is SGHTA, CDR2 FQGNSA. This CDR3 has 14 residues. The CDR3 region is CASSLGEAYYEQYF. CDR3 nucleotide sequence: TGTGCCAGCAGCTTAGGGGAGGCATACTACGAGCAGTACTTC.

As to this clonotype: This clone may be a read error of a much larger clone one base away. The rearrangement uses TRBV7-6 and TRBJ2-1, with TRBD2 as a possible D gene (6 bases). This CDR3 is 13 amino acids long. The ends were cut back, 5 bases at V and 13 bases at J, with 18 bases in the middle. Germline V gives CDR1 SGHVS, CDR2 FNYEAQ. The CDR3 coding sequence is TGTGCCAGCAGCCCCGGTGGCAGGGAGGACCAGTTCTTC. Protein product: CASSPGGREDQFF.

Many counts were recorded for this clonotype. The rearrangement joins TRBV6-5 to TRBJ2-7; TRBD1 is a possible D gene (6 bases). The germline gives CDR1 MNHEY, CDR2 SVGAGI. The length of the CDR3 is 14 residues. Trimming left V 0 bases short and J 3 bases short, with 9 bases between. The CDR3 here is CASSYSTGNYEQYF. The CDR3 DNA is TGTGCCAGCAGTTACTCGACAGGCAACTACGAGCAGTACTTC.

This clonotype has more than one count but fewer than ten. The V call is TRBV6-2 or TRBV6-3, the J call TRBJ2-7; 8 bases fit TRBD2. The CDR3 runs to 15 residues. V lost 4 bases, J lost 1 base, and 6 bases stayed unmatched. The germline CDR1 and CDR2 sequences are MNHEY and SVGEGT. CDR3 nucleotide sequence: TGTGCCAGCAGTTCGCCGGGACTAGGGTCCTACGAGCAGTACGTC. This translates into CASSSPGLGSYEQYV.

The V call is TRBV29-1, the J call TRBJ1-2; 7 positions match TRBD1. The length of the CDR3 is 13 residues. In germline, CDR1 is SQVTM, CDR2 ANQGSEA. The V and J ends lost 5 bases and 3 bases, in that order; junction bases with no gene match: 6. Written as DNA, the CDR3 is TGCAGCGTTCCGAACAGGGGCGACTATGGCTACACCTTC. This codes for CSVPNRGDYGYTF. The variable domain in full, with the rest retrieved from reference TRBV29-1 and TRBJ1-2, is SAVISQKPSRDICQRGTSLTIQCQVDSQVTMMFWYRQQPGQSLTLIATANQGSEATYESGFVIDKFPISRPNLTFSTLTVSNMSPEDSSIYLCSVPNRGDYGYTFGSGTRLTVV.

The chain links TRBV4-1 to TRBJ2-3; 10 bases fit TRBD2. Trimming took 4 bases from V and 6 from J; bases not matched to a gene: 10. The CDR3 contains 16 residues. The germline V gene has CDR1 MGHRA and CDR2 YSYEKL. The CDR3 DNA follows: TGCGCCAGCAGCCCCGTTAGCGGGAGGAGAGGGGATACGCAGTATTTT. Protein product: CASSPVSGRRGDTQYF.